This T cell receptor beta chain was sequenced during a study of cytotoxic CD8 clonotypes in ibrutinib-treated CLL. About the research overall: Once treatment had gone on for a median of around eleven months, range 6 to 36, response samples were drawn.

The CDR3 loop spans 15 amino acids. Trimming at V came to 0 bases and at J to 4 bases, leaving 8 bases not matched to a gene. Germline-derived CDR1 and CDR2 are SQVTM and ANQGSEA. Profiling relied on immunoSEQ multiplex PCR, and the TCRdb table lists in-frame clones only, not all of them. The sample yields over 100,000 clones, 70% to 90% seen once. The sequence was collected from a human donor with chronic lymphocytic leukemia. The sample in question was PBMCs, obtained after 24 months of ibrutinib treatment. The V call is TRBV29-1, the J call TRBJ2-7; 8 bases fit TRBD2. CDR3 DNA sequence: TGCAGCGTTGAAGATCCCAGCGGGGGATATTACGAGCAGTACTTC. Its translation is CSVEDPSGGYYEQYF.